Sequencing of this TCR beta chain was carried out in a study of technical replicates of blood from a handful of donors. Using immunoSEQ multiplex PCR, the repertoire was profiled, and TCRdb retains in-frame clones only, with some absent. Among about 54,000 clones listed, around 94% were seen once. Germline V gene data show CDR1 as MDHEN and CDR2 as SYDVKM. The CDR3 contains 17 residues. With 2 bases clipped from V and 4 bases from J, the junction kept 9 bases outside the gene matches. The receptor was isolated from a human donor in good health. The specimen sequenced was T cells isolated from PBMCs. This sequence joins TRBV28 and TRBJ1-2, with 11 positions matching TRBD1. This CDR3 reads CASSLRPGQGGFYGYTF. The CDR3 DNA reads as TGTGCCAGCAGTTTAAGGCCGGGACAGGGGGGTTTCTATGGCTACACCTTC.